This T cell receptor beta chain was recorded in a study of blood T cell repertoires in COVID-19. Study overall: Researchers got acute and convalescent COVID-19 samples from the United States, Italy and Spain.

In the authors' workflow: Amplification from reference gene primers served as the basis for estimated nucleated cell counts. Repertoires were generated with immunoSEQ multiplex PCR, while TCRdb's copy carries only in-frame clones and drops some. Clonal size and the V and J genes are those of that table, whereas D and trimming came from the DNA. Of 100,000 to 150,000 clones in the sample, around 89% were seen once. From germline, CDR1 is LNHDA and CDR2 SQIVND (reference sequence). Trimming cost V 3 bases and J 1 base, with 9 bases left between them. There are 15 residues in the CDR3. This chain joins TRBV19 and TRBJ2-2; D is undetermined. The TCR originated in a man aged 45-65 years with active or convalescent COVID-19. Material: peripheral blood. DNA for the CDR3: TGTGCCAGTAGTATCGCGGTGAAGAACACCGGGGAGCTGTTTTTT. Translation: CASSIAVKNTGELFF.